This TCR beta chain was sequenced in a study of T cells in Graves' hyperthyroidism and ophthalmopathy. The junction had 1 base not matched to a gene; V was cut back by 1 base and J by 5 bases. The CDR3 runs to 14 residues. Diagnoses were established using clinical symptoms, serum thyroxine and TRAb, thyroid ultrasound and orbital computed tomography. It was RNA transcripts that yielded the amplified TCR beta CDR3 regions. HTBI primers were used for first-round RT-PCR of the TCR CDR3. TCRdb reanalysed the multiplex PCR reads using MiXCR and keeps one entry per CDR3 protein. Among approximately 600,000 distinct CDR3 sequences, 11% to 15% were seen once, and the ten largest hold 5.5% to 7.5%.

The source is a woman aged 30 to 39 with Graves' hyperthyroidism that later progressed to Graves' ophthalmopathy. Sample: blood. The chain carries TRBV12-3 or TRBV12-4 and TRBJ1-3, with 8 bases fitting TRBD1. CDR3 in DNA: TGTGCCAGCAGTTTAGGACAGGGGAGAAACACCATATATTTT. Translated: CASSLGQGRNTIYF.